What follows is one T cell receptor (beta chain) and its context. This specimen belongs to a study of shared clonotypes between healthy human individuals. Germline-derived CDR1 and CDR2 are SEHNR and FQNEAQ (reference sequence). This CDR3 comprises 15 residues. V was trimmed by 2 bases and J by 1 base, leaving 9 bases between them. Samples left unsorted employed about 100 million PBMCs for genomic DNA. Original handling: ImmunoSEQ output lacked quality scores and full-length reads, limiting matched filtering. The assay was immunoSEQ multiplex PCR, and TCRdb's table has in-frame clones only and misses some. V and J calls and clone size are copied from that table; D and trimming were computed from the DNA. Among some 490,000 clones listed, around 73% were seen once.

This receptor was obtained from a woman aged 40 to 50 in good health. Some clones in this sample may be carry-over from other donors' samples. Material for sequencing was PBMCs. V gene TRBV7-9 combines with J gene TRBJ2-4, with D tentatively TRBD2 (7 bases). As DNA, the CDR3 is TGTGCCAGCAGCTTAAGGGGGGGCGCCAAAAACATTCAGTACTTC. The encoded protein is CASSLRGGAKNIQYF.